A selection of T cell receptor beta chains follows, all from one sample in a study of T cell changes during pregnancy in multiple sclerosis. The data were produced by immunoSEQ multiplex PCR, yet TCRdb's version contains in-frame clones alone and is incomplete. Altogether tens of thousands of clones are present, about 92% being singletons, with the ten largest covering about 0.21%. The sample in question was CD4+ T cells from peripheral blood mononuclear cells, obtained in the second trimester of pregnancy. The receptors were sampled from a female donor with multiple sclerosis, enrolled in a pregnancy study. CDR3s include the opening cysteine and the closing phenylalanine or tryptophan. The order of the fields is D gene, J gene, clone size, V gene, CDR3 DNA, CDR3 protein. The D gene is left open where the match is weak. Where a row states a size, it is once, few, many or the class of an expanded clone; other rows omit it.

NA TRBJ2-7 NA TRBV5-4 TGTGCCAGCAGCAGGGGGTGGCAGAACTCCTACGAGCGGCAGTACTTC CASSRGWQNSYERQYF
NA TRBJ2-7 NA TRBV6-1 TGTGCCAGCTACTCCGGAGTCTACGAGCAGTACTTC CASYSGVYEQYF
NA TRBJ1-5 NA TRBV6-1 TGTGCCAGCACCATCAGGGTGAATCAGCCCCAGCATTTT CASTIRVNQPQHF
TRBD2 TRBJ2-1 NA TRBV5-1 TGCGCCAGCAGCTCTAGCGGGGGGGATCACTCCTACAATGAGCAGTTCTTC CASSSSGGDHSYNEQFF
NA TRBJ1-1 few TRBV10-1 TGCGCCAGCAAGTTGGAGCTGAACACTGAAGCTTTCTTT CASKLELNTEAFF
TRBD2 TRBJ2-3 NA TRBV6-1 TGTGCCAGCAGTGAAGCCCTAGCGGGAACGCAGTATTTT CASSEALAGTQYF
TRBD1 TRBJ1-1 once TRBV18 TGTGCCAGCTCATCCAGGGGGGACATGAACACTGAAGCTTTCTTT CASSSRGDMNTEAFF
TRBD1 TRBJ1-1 few TRBV13 TGTGCCAGCAGCCCCCGACAGGGTTCTGAAGCTTTCTTT CASSPRQGSEAFF
NA TRBJ2-6 once TRBV27 TGTGCCAGCAGCGACGGGTGGGCCAGGGAAAACTCTGGGGCCAACGTCCTGACTTTC CASSDGWARENSGANVLTF
NA TRBJ1-2 NA TRBV2 TGTGCCAGCAGTGAGGGCTTAATACAATATGGCTACACCTTC CASSEGLIQYGYTF